These 2 T cell receptor beta chains came from one sample sequenced in a study of T-cell memory formation after mild COVID-19. TCRdb re-analysed the 5' RACE reads in MiXCR, keeping a single row per CDR3 protein. The sample holds about 210,000 distinct CDR3 sequences, roughly 30% seen once. The source material was PBMCs or a T cell subset sorted from them (not recorded which). The source of these receptors is an adult woman who had mild COVID-19 (a few samples of this study predate the infection). Cell type and time point are not known.

The table lists this clonotype with a count of one. The chain combines TRBV7-8 with TRBJ2-2; tentatively, D is TRBD2 (6 bases). This CDR3 spans 15 amino acids. V lost 5 bases to trimming and J lost 6 bases, with 16 bases between them. Per germline, CDR1 SGHVS and CDR2 FQNEAQ. CDR3 DNA sequence: TGTGCCAGCAGCCTCCGGGACTTGGGGGCCGGGGAGCTGTTTTTT. Translation: CASSLRDLGAGELFF.

Here the CDR3 reads CASSQDLNAYGYTF. The DNA for the CDR3 is TGCGCCAGCAGCCAAGATTTGAACGCGTATGGCTACACCTTC. The rearrangement links TRBV4-1 to TRBJ1-2; unclear D gene. CDR1 is MGHRA, CDR2 YSYEKL, per germline. The ends were cut back, 0 bases at V and 5 bases at J, with 10 bases in the middle. The CDR3 extends over 14 amino acids.